This T cell receptor beta chain was retrieved from a study of Graves' ophthalmopathy and Graves' hyperthyroidism. TCR beta CDR3 amplification used RNA transcripts. First-round RT-PCR used HTBI primers; second-round multiplex PCR followed. MiXCR, run by TCRdb on the multiplex PCR reads, gives a single entry per CDR3 protein. The data contain about 620,000 distinct CDR3 sequences, 22% of them seen just once; the ten biggest clones take up approximately 7%. There are 13 residues in the CDR3. CDR1 and CDR2 (germline): DFQATT, SNEGSKA (reference sequence). J lost 7 bases, V lost 3 bases, and 8 bases had no gene match. Regarding the study as a whole: Ophthalmopathy progression prediction by the model yielded a sensitivity of 70.59% and a specificity of just over 72%. Most expanded thyroid clonotypes above 0.001 frequency also appeared in blood.

This clonotype was counted at least ten times. Its specificity is not known. Sequencing input: peripheral blood. This rearrangement joins TRBV20-1 to TRBJ1-2; TRBD1 agrees at 7 bases. The TCR was taken from a woman aged 18-29 years with stable Graves' hyperthyroidism. Some clones in this sample may be carry-over from other donors' samples. The CDR3 nucleotides read TGCAGTGCTAGGGAGACAGGGCGGGTTGGCTACACCTTC. Translated: CSARETGRVGYTF.